These T cell receptor beta chains were read from a single sample in a study of human T cells and chemical hapten exposure. TCRdb analysed the RACE reads with MiXCR anew, one entry per CDR3 protein. The sample lists some 400,000 distinct CDR3 sequences; 5.1% were seen once. This specimen consisted of whole blood, obtained in connection with sensitization to the hapten diphenylcyclopropenone (DPC). Receptor source: a woman aged 50 to 60 with alopecia areata. Some clones in this sample may be carry-over from other donors' samples. Each CDR3 is given with its conserved first and last residue. The D gene is left open where the match is weak. Clone sizes are given selectively: once, few, many, or a class where the clone is expanded.

clone_size	d_call	v_call	j_call	cdr3_aa	cdr3_nt
few	NA	TRBV2	TRBJ2-5	CASSPTGSWETQYF	TGTGCCAGCAGTCCCACCGGGAGTTGGGAGACCCAGTACTTC
NA	NA	TRBV5-1	TRBJ1-2	CASSPVRGNEINYGYTF	TGCGCCAGCAGCCCGGTGAGGGGGAACGAGATTAACTATGGCTACACCTTC
NA	NA	TRBV29-1	TRBJ1-2	CSGGGAGSEGYTF	TGCAGCGGCGGGGGGGCCGGATCCGAGGGCTACACCTTC
NA	NA	TRBV29-1	TRBJ2-3	CSVEGWAGSTDTQYF	TGCAGCGTTGAAGGGTGGGCGGGGAGCACAGATACGCAGTATTTT
many	NA	TRBV14	TRBJ2-3	CASSQRTNTDTQYF	TGTGCCAGCAGCCAGCGTACGAACACAGATACGCAGTATTTT
many	NA	TRBV7-9	TRBJ2-2	CASSLVARTSNTGELFF	TGTGCCAGCAGCTTAGTAGCAAGGACTTCCAACACCGGGGAGCTGTTTTTT
many	NA	TRBV29-1	TRBJ1-1	CSVEATEAFF	TGCAGCGTTGAAGCGACTGAAGCTTTCTTT
many	TRBD2	TRBV12-3/TRBV12-4	TRBJ2-1	CASCCPLLAVYNEQFF	TGTGCCAGCTGTTGCCCTTTACTAGCGGTGTACAATGAGCAGTTCTTC
many	TRBD2	TRBV7-9	TRBJ2-7	CASSSTPGRDEQYF	TGTGCCAGCAGCTCTACCCCGGGGAGGGACGAGCAGTACTTC
NA	TRBD2	TRBV6-5	TRBJ2-1	CASSYPGLEVYRGYNEQFF	TGTGCCAGCAGTTACCCGGGACTAGAGGTATATAGAGGGTACAATGAGCAGTTCTTC
NA	TRBD2	TRBV3-1	TRBJ2-7	CASSLRLADSYEQYF	TGTGCCAGCAGCCTACGACTAGCCGACTCCTACGAGCAGTACTTC
NA	NA	TRBV5-4	TRBJ2-5	CASSLVVDPETQYF	TGTGCCAGCAGCTTGGTTGTGGACCCGGAGACCCAGTACTTC
many	NA	TRBV2	TRBJ2-3	CASVERLVSDTQYF	TGTGCCAGCGTAGAACGACTAGTTTCAGATACGCAGTATTTT
few	NA	TRBV4-3	TRBJ1-5	CASSEREYQPQHF	TGCGCCAGCAGCGAGAGGGAATATCAGCCCCAGCATTTT
many	TRBD1	TRBV18	TRBJ1-1	CASSQGTEGTEAFF	TGTGCCAGCTCACAAGGGACAGAGGGCACTGAAGCTTTCTTT
many	TRBD2	TRBV20-1	TRBJ2-5	CSAPSPLAGGLETQYF	TGCAGTGCTCCATCCCCCCTAGCGGGAGGATTAGAGACCCAGTACTTC
NA	NA	TRBV6-5	TRBJ1-5	CASSFTGSNQPQHF	TGTGCCAGCAGTTTTACAGGGTCCAATCAGCCCCAGCATTTT
medium-sized	TRBD2	TRBV5-1	TRBJ2-7	CASSSSGHYSYEQYF	TGCGCCAGCAGCTCTAGCGGGCACTACTCCTACGAGCAGTACTTC
many	TRBD1	TRBV9	TRBJ2-3	CASSKTGRTDTQYF	TGTGCCAGCAGCAAGACAGGGCGCACAGATACGCAGTATTTT
NA	NA	TRBV29-1	TRBJ1-1	CSVGGPASYTEAFF	TGCAGCGTTGGGGGGCCAGCTAGCTATACTGAAGCTTTCTTT
few	NA	TRBV5-1	TRBJ2-3	CASSLTPRVQTDTQYF	TGCGCCAGCAGCCTCACACCGAGAGTTCAAACAGATACGCAGTATTTT
few	NA	TRBV18	TRBJ2-5	CASSPSRGDQETQYF	TGTGCCAGCTCACCATCAAGAGGGGACCAAGAGACCCAGTACTTC
NA	NA	TRBV12-3/TRBV12-4	TRBJ1-5	CASSLGVRHQPQHF	TGTGCCAGCAGTTTAGGGGTCCGTCATCAGCCCCAGCATTTT
few	TRBD1	TRBV3-1	TRBJ2-3	CASSQWGTGKVDTQYF	TGTGCCAGCAGCCAATGGGGGACAGGGAAAGTTGATACGCAGTATTTT
NA	TRBD1	TRBV2	TRBJ1-4	CARRHSGTGEFTATNEKLFF	TGTGCCAGGAGGCATTCTGGGACAGGGGAATTTACGGCAACTAATGAAAAACTGTTTTTT
NA	NA	TRBV12-3/TRBV12-4	TRBJ1-2	CASSFVTAGVGGYTF	TGTGCCAGCAGTTTTGTCACAGCGGGAGTGGGTGGCTACACCTTC
few	TRBD2	TRBV29-1	TRBJ2-7	CSVEVAGGLPRYF	TGCAGCGTTGAGGTCGCGGGAGGGCTCCCTCGGTACTTC
NA	NA	TRBV3-1	TRBJ1-1	CASSQDLEPGPGGAMNTEAFF	TGTGCCAGCAGCCAAGATCTTGAGCCGGGGCCCGGGGGGGCGATGAACACTGAAGCTTTCTTT
NA	NA	TRBV7-9	TRBJ2-7	CASSLPRPYREQYF	TGTGCCAGCAGCTTGCCCCGGCCCTACCGGGAGCAGTACTTC
many	NA	TRBV28	TRBJ2-3	CASRPGGASTDTQYF	TGTGCCAGCAGGCCTGGCGGCGCTAGCACAGATACGCAGTATTTT
few	NA	TRBV5-1	TRBJ1-6	CASSSQGPRNSPLHF	TGCGCCAGCAGTTCCCAGGGGCCTCGAAATTCACCCCTCCACTTT
few	NA	TRBV2	TRBJ2-1	CASSPHEPYLDEQFF	TGTGCCAGCAGTCCCCACGAGCCCTACCTCGATGAGCAGTTCTTC
few	NA	TRBV29-1	TRBJ1-6	CSVKEGGRDNSPLHF	TGCAGCGTTAAGGAGGGGGGACGGGATAATTCACCCCTCCACTTT
NA	NA	TRBV30	TRBJ2-7	CAWSSTTYEQYF	TGTGCCTGGAGTAGTACAACCTACGAGCAGTACTTC
many	NA	TRBV12-3/TRBV12-4	TRBJ2-3	CASSETDTQYF	TGTGCCAGCAGTGAGACAGATACGCAGTATTTT
NA	NA	TRBV7-9	TRBJ2-7	CASSLVGGQHHEQYF	TGTGCCAGCAGCTTAGTGGGGGGACAGCACCACGAGCAGTACTTC
NA	NA	TRBV20-1	TRBJ2-3	CSAARDSTDTQYF	TGCAGTGCAGCCCGCGACAGCACAGATACGCAGTATTTT
many	NA	TRBV7-2	TRBJ2-1	CASSQTRPGNEQFF	TGTGCCAGCAGTCAGACTCGCCCCGGTAATGAGCAGTTCTTC
many	NA	TRBV15	TRBJ2-7	CATSRADTNSYEQYF	TGTGCCACCAGCAGAGCTGACACCAACTCCTACGAGCAGTACTTC
NA	NA	TRBV20-1	TRBJ2-1	CSTSGSLYNEQFF	TGCAGCACCTCGGGCAGCCTTTACAATGAGCAGTTCTTC